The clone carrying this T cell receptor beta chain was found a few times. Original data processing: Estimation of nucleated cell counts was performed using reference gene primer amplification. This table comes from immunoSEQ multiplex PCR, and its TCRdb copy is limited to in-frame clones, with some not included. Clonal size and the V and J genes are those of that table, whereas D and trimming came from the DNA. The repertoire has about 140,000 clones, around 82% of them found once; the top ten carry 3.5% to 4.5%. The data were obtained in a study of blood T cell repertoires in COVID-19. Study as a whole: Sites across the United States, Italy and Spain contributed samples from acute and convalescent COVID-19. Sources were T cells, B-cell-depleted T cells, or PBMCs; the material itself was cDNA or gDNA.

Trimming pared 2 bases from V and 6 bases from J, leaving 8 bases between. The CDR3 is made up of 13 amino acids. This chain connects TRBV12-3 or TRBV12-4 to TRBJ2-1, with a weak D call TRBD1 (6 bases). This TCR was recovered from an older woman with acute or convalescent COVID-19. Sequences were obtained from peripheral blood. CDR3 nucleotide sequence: TGTGCCAGCAGTTTATCAGGGGTCAATGAGCAGTTCTTC. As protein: CASSLSGVNEQFF.